These T cell receptor beta chains were read from a single sample in a study of blood T cell repertoires in COVID-19. Data came from immunoSEQ multiplex PCR; TCRdb stores just in-frame clones and leaves some out. The top ten hold around 17% of the sample, which has 130,000 or so clones, 86% seen once. Sequencing input: peripheral blood. The receptors come from a woman aged 50 to 65 who had recovered from COVID-19. Both conserved end residues are trimmed from each CDR3.

>TRBJ2-5|TRBV15
ATSRELTGSEETQY
>TRBJ1-6|TRBV18
ASSGEGGDSPLH
>TRBJ2-1|TRBV3-1/TRBV3-2
ASSQYPGGEF
>TRBJ2-7|TRBV12-5
ASGLVLTGLTYEQY
>TRBJ1-1|TRBV19
ASSTGQGVTTEAF
>TRBJ2-7|TRBV19
ASSRGGVPVQYEQY
>TRBJ1-2|TRBV7-8
ASSPDRGRSYGYT
>TRBJ2-5|TRBV7-9
ASSRGREQETQY
>TRBJ2-7|TRBV5-8
ASSPTRTGRYEQY
>TRBJ1-5|TRBV7-6
ASSSYGTGGPYSNQPQH
>TRBJ2-3|TRBV6-2/TRBV6-3
ASSYSYLIAGGTDTQY
>TRBJ1-5|TRBV6-5
ASRFGPIGNQPQH
>TRBJ2-6|TRBV7-3
ASAAGGPTGANVLT
>TRBJ1-3|TRBV29-1
SVDDTGTGAGNTIY
>TRBJ2-3|TRBV7-8
ASSRRGRDTQY
>TRBJ2-3|TRBV3-1/TRBV3-2
ASSPRGQTSGTGDTQY
>TRBJ1-5|TRBV25-1
ASSGTGHGPQH
>TRBJ2-3|TRBV9
ASSEGRRGDTQY
>TRBJ2-5|TRBV19
ASSKDRDQETQY
>TRBJ2-7|TRBV29-1
SVVRGTPTEQY
>TRBJ1-1|TRBV9
ASSRTGWGTEAF
>TRBJ2-3|TRBV12-5
ASGLGTSGVSDTQY
>TRBJ2-1|TRBV7-9
ASSLIAERNEQF
>TRBJ2-1|TRBV15
ATSSSGRDNEQF
>TRBJ2-1|TRBV21-1
ASLYRNLGTSNEQF
>TRBJ1-1|TRBV29-1
SAGAGWGMNTEAF
>TRBJ2-2|TRBV7-3
ASSLRALAFTETGELF
>TRBJ2-2|TRBV7-3
ASSSQGFGTGELF
>TRBJ1-3|TRBV7-6
ASSLGDSSGNTIY
>TRBJ2-5|TRBV4-2
ASSPVGQGEETQY
>TRBJ2-5|TRBV29-1
SVAPGGRETQY
>TRBJ2-1|TRBV7-2
ASSKLPGLPHNEQF
>TRBJ2-7|TRBV5-1
ASSLGTTATYEQY
>TRBJ2-7|TRBV3-1/TRBV3-2
ASSHGARCYEQY
>TRBJ1-2|TRBV19
ASSREGRGNGYT
>TRBJ1-5|TRBV6-5
ASTRARGSNQPQH
>TRBJ2-7|TRBV3-1/TRBV3-2
ASSRQGGSGIFEQY
>TRBJ1-1|TRBV19
ASSHPGQGSTEAF
>TRBJ2-7|TRBV13
ASSRFGYEQY